The 3 T cell receptor beta chains in this list originate from one sample, sequenced in a study of T-cell memory formation after mild COVID-19. MiXCR was run by TCRdb on the 5' RACE reads, yielding one entry per CDR3 protein. The sample contains approximately 190,000 distinct CDR3 sequences, about 17% of which appear only once. The specimen sequenced was PBMCs or a T cell subset sorted from them (not recorded which). The source is an adult woman who had mild COVID-19 (a few samples of this study predate the infection). Cell type and time point are not known.

This clonotype was observed a few times. The rearrangement uses TRBV3-1 and TRBJ2-2; perhaps D is TRBD1 or TRBD2 (5 bases each). From germline, CDR1 is LGHDT and CDR2 YNNKEL (reference sequence). V was trimmed by 3 bases and J by 6 bases, leaving 14 bases between them. The CDR3 extends over 15 amino acids. The CDR3 sequence: CASSQITTGPGELFF. Written as DNA, the CDR3 is TGTGCCAGCAGCCAGATTACAACGGGGCCCGGGGAGCTGTTTTTT.

V usage is TRBV6-5 and J usage is TRBJ2-1; D gene unclear. Trimming pared 3 bases from V and 7 bases from J, leaving 10 bases between. The CDR3 length is 13 residues. CDR1 and CDR2 (germline): MNHEY, SVGAGI. This chain's CDR3 is CASSYSSRNEQFF. The CDR3 DNA is TGTGCCAGCAGTTATTCTAGTCGGAATGAGCAGTTCTTC.

This clonotype was observed a handful of times. This chain uses TRBV7-9 with TRBJ2-1, with a weak D call TRBD1 (5 bases). The CDR3 length is 17 residues. V lost 0 bases and J lost 6, with 18 bases in between. CDR1 SEHNR and CDR2 FQNEAQ come from the germline V gene (reference sequence). CDR3 residues: CASSLAPRADGVNEQFF. The CDR3 nucleotides read TGTGCCAGCAGCTTAGCCCCCAGGGCTGACGGCGTCAATGAGCAGTTCTTC.